This T cell receptor (beta chain) was recovered during a study of cytomegalovirus exposure and HLA in healthy donors. Primers for the PCR totalled 60 Vbeta and 13 Jbeta. Measured with immunoSEQ multiplex PCR; TCRdb has only the in-frame clones, and not every one. This sample has about 50,000 clones, with around 81% found just once. The trim removed 4 bases at V and 7 bases at J, leaving 5 bases unmatched. The CDR3 is 14 amino acids. Germline V gene lookup returns CDR1 LNHDA and CDR2 SQIVND (reference sequence). This chain uses TRBV19 with TRBJ2-2, with 8 bases fitting TRBD1. This TCR was sampled from a boy younger than 18 in good health and CMV-seropositive. Specimen: PBMCs. CDR3 nucleotides: TGTGCCAGTAGTACTTCAGGGGGCGGCGGGGAGCTGTTTTTT. It is translated as CASSTSGGGGELFF.